This passage covers 22 T cell receptor beta chains from one sample sequenced in a study of Graves' ophthalmopathy and Graves' hyperthyroidism (dated by TCRdb to 2016 to 2019). The reads were generated on an Illumina HiSeq 2000. For repertoire sequencing, TCR beta CDR3 regions were amplified from RNA transcripts. The first round was an RT-PCR using HTBI primers with the Qiagen OneStep RT-PCR kit, and this first round was followed by a second-round multiplex PCR, then size selection and purification. TCRdb reprocessing: public reads trimmed at Q25 with fastp, clones called with MiXCR, in-frame beta chains kept. Entries that share a CDR3 protein sequence are merged under the most common genes and DNA. Within this sample are under 250,000 distinct CDR3 sequences, with around 28% of them counted one time only. Of the sample, about 9.3% is held by the ten largest clones. Sequencing was done on a sample of peripheral blood. Every receptor here comes from a man aged 50 or older with Graves' ophthalmopathy. Donor details come from another sample of the same person, matched by shared clones.

This clonotype has at least ten counts. The chain uses TRBV29-1 and TRBJ1-2; D gene unclear. Looked up from germline, CDR1 is SQVTM and CDR2 is ANQGSEA. V was pared by 4 bases and J by 3 bases, with 6 bases between. CDR3 size: 11 residues. CDR3 sequence (DNA): TGCAGCGTTGGGGGTTACTATGGCTACACCTTC. This gives the protein CSVGGYYGYTF.

This clonotype has a count of ten or more. The chain recombines TRBV6-2 or TRBV6-3 with TRBJ2-7, with D tentatively TRBD1 (8 bases). CDR1 MNHEY and CDR2 SVGEGT come from the germline V gene. With 7 bases removed from V and 3 bases from J, the gap between germline ends came to 16 bases. This CDR3 has 14 residues. As DNA, the CDR3 is TGTGCCAGCATCAGCGGGACAGGCCACTACGAGCAGTACTTC. It specifies CASISGTGHYEQYF.

This clonotype was observed many times. The V call is TRBV2, the J call TRBJ2-7; 7 nucleotides agree with TRBD2. V lost 2 bases to trimming and J lost 3 bases; unmatched junction nucleotides: 4. The length of the CDR3 is 14 residues. CDR1 is SNHLY and CDR2 is FYNNEI in the germline V gene. DNA of the CDR3: TGTGCCAGCAGTGAACTAGCGGCGAGCTACGAGCAGTACTTC. Translated: CASSELAASYEQYF.

Ten or more counts support this clonotype. The rearrangement joins TRBV9 to TRBJ2-2; D possibly corresponds to TRBD2 (6 bases). Looked up from germline, CDR1 is SGDLS and CDR2 is YYNGEE. With 4 bases removed from V and 2 bases from J, the gap between germline ends came to 9 bases. CDR3 length: 14 amino acids. The CDR3 loop reads CASSRTINTGELFF. CDR3 nucleotide sequence: TGTGCCAGCAGCCGGACTATTAACACCGGGGAGCTGTTTTTT.

Ten or more counts support this clonotype. The chain joins TRBV12-3 or TRBV12-4 to TRBJ2-2; TRBD1 aligns across 7 bases. The CDR3 consists of 16 residues. V trimming: 3 bases; J trimming: 1 base; junction bases outside the gene matches: 5. Here the CDR3 DNA reads TGTGCCAGCAGTTTGATGCGGACAGGGAACACCGGGGAGCTGTTTTTT. Translating it yields CASSLMRTGNTGELFF.

This clonotype has ten or more counts. The V gene is TRBV27, the J gene TRBJ2-7; D is unresolved. The CDR3 consists of 13 residues. Trimming left V 6 bases short and J 0 bases short, with 9 bases between. Per germline, CDR1 MNHEY and CDR2 SMNVEV (reference sequence). The CDR3 reads CASRDHNSYEQYF. In DNA form, the CDR3 reads TGTGCCAGCAGGGATCACAACTCCTACGAGCAGTACTTC.

The table lists this clonotype with many counts. This chain joins TRBV9 and TRBJ1-6; 11 bases align to TRBD1. The germline V gene encodes CDR1 SGDLS and CDR2 YYNGEE. The CDR3 covers 16 residues. J lost 6 bases, V lost 0 bases, and 2 bases had no gene match. CDR3 nucleotide sequence: TGTGCCAGCAGCGTAGATGGACAGGGGGCTAATTCACCCCTCCACTTT. This codes for CASSVDGQGANSPLHF.

This clonotype turned up a few times. The chain uses TRBV19 and TRBJ2-7; D unclear. The CDR3 covers 17 residues. Germline V gene lookup returns CDR1 LNHDA and CDR2 SQIVND (reference sequence). V shed 7 bases and J shed 9 bases, with 31 bases lying between them. CDR3 bases: TGTGCCAGTATCGTCCCTTTATCTGACACACTCTTGGACGGGCAGTACTTC. Its translation: CASIVPLSDTLLDGQYF.

This clonotype was detected ten times or more. The chain carries TRBV12-3 or TRBV12-4 and TRBJ2-3; TRBD2 matches 10 bases. The CDR3 has 14 residues. Germline trimming cut 3 bases from V and 3 bases from J; bases unmatched to any gene: 0. As DNA, the CDR3 is TGTGCCAGCAGTTTTAGCGGGAGGACAGATACGCAGTATTTT. This gives the protein CASSFSGRTDTQYF.

This chain links TRBV7-9 with TRBJ2-7, with 8 bases identical to TRBD2. CDR3 size: 14 residues. V dropped 5 bases and J dropped 5; count of bases not matched to a gene: 8. The V gene's germline CDR1 is SEHNR and CDR2 FQNEAQ (reference sequence). The CDR3 protein is CASSGERETNEQYF. In nucleotides, the CDR3 is TGTGCCAGCAGCGGGGAGCGGGAGACAAACGAGCAGTACTTC.

In this sample, this clonotype turned up many times. A read error may be the cause here, since a much bigger clone is one base away. This rearrangement joins TRBV6-5 to TRBJ2-2; unclear D gene. The CDR3 totals 12 residues. The V end was cut by 2 bases, the J end by 4 bases, with 2 bases between. Per germline, CDR1 MNHEY and CDR2 SVGAGI. CDR3 nucleotide sequence: TGTGCCAGCAGTTACCTCACCGGGGAGCTGTTTTTT. Its protein product is CASSYLTGELFF.

At least ten counts were recorded for this clonotype. The rearrangement uses TRBV13 and TRBJ2-7; the match to TRBD1 covers 7 bases. The CDR3 contains 15 residues. Germline V CDR1 and CDR2: PRHDT, FYEKMQ (reference sequence). V lost 5 bases and J lost 1; bases outside the gene matches: 8. DNA of the CDR3: TGTGCCAGCAGCGCCGACCCGGGACAGTCCTACGAGCAGTACTTC. It is translated as CASSADPGQSYEQYF.

V and J are TRBV7-2 and TRBJ2-7; tentatively, D is TRBD1 or TRBD2 (5 bases each). Germline assignment: CDR1 SGHTA and CDR2 FQGNSA. The CDR3 extends over 14 amino acids. V was trimmed by 0 bases and J by 6 bases, leaving 12 bases between them. Here the CDR3 reads CASSLAGVNPEQYF. The CDR3 DNA sequence: TGTGCCAGCAGCTTAGCGGGGGTGAATCCCGAGCAGTACTTC. The full variable domain, completed using reference TRBV7-2 and TRBJ2-7, is GAGVSQSPSNKVTEKGKDVELRCDPISGHTALYWYRQSLGQGLEFLIYFQGNSAPDKSGLPSDRFSAERTGGSVSTLTIQRTQQEDSAVYLCASSLAGVNPEQYFGPGTRLTVT.

The chain employs TRBV12-3 or TRBV12-4 and TRBJ2-2; D is possibly TRBD2 (6 bases). Between the trimmed V and J ends, which lost 6 bases and 5 bases, there was a span of 16 bases. The CDR3 totals 15 residues. CDR3 DNA sequence: TGTGCCAGCAGCCCTCCAGGAGGGGCTACCGGGGAGCTGTTTTTT. Amino acid sequence: CASSPPGGATGELFF.

The sample holds many counts of this clonotype. The chain couples TRBV29-1 to TRBJ2-5; TRBD1 matches 8 bases. The trim removed 4 bases at V and 5 bases at J, leaving 6 bases unmatched. Germline CDR1 is SQVTM and CDR2 is ANQGSEA. The CDR3 is 13 residues long. DNA of the CDR3: TGCAGCGTTGTCCCCAGGGGGCATGAGACCCAGTACTTC. Amino acids: CSVVPRGHETQYF.

This clonotype was detected ten times or more. This chain connects TRBV6-1 to TRBJ1-2; D is unresolved. The CDR3 runs 14 residues. Trimming removed 2 bases at V and 4 bases at J, with 11 bases between. The V gene's germline CDR1 is MNHNS and CDR2 SASEGT. CDR3 protein: CASSESVSLYGYTF. DNA for the CDR3: TGTGCCAGCAGTGAATCGGTCAGCCTCTATGGCTACACCTTC.

This clonotype was recorded at least ten times. The chain combines TRBV29-1 with TRBJ1-1; D is uncertain. The CDR3 is 14 residues long. Germline-derived CDR1 and CDR2 are SQVTM and ANQGSEA. Trimming pared 0 bases from V and 4 bases from J, leaving 12 bases between. The CDR3 DNA reads TGCAGCGTTGAAGAGCAACAAGGAACCACTGAAGCTTTCTTT. It translates to CSVEEQQGTTEAFF.

This clonotype was recorded at least ten times. The chain employs TRBV20-1 and TRBJ2-7; 14 bases line up with TRBD2. Germline trimming cut 5 bases from V and 3 bases from J; bases unmatched to any gene: 6. Looked up from germline, CDR1 is DFQATT and CDR2 is SNEGSKA (reference sequence). The length of the CDR3 is 15 residues. The CDR3 reads CSAREGLAGDYEQYF. The CDR3 nucleotides read TGCAGTGCTCGGGAGGGACTAGCGGGAGACTACGAGCAGTACTTC.

This clonotype was seen repeatedly, ten times or more. The V and J genes are TRBV28 and TRBJ1-1; 8 bases align to TRBD1. This CDR3 has 16 amino acids. From germline, CDR1 is MDHEN and CDR2 SYDVKM. V shed 6 bases and J 5 bases; nucleotides not matched to a gene: 14. CDR3 nucleotides: TGTGCCAGCAGCCTGAGGGACTTCAGGGGGCGGACTGAAGCTTTCTTT. This codes for CASSLRDFRGRTEAFF.

At least ten counts were recorded for this clonotype. The V call is TRBV28, the J call TRBJ2-7, with 10 bases matching TRBD2. Per the germline V gene, CDR1 is MDHEN and CDR2 is SYDVKM. Trimming removed 3 bases from V and 4 bases from J; junction bases left unmatched: 15. This CDR3 spans 18 amino acids. CDR3 loop: CASSFPSGRTGSLYEQYF. CDR3 coding DNA: TGTGCCAGCAGTTTCCCTAGCGGGAGAACGGGGTCCCTATACGAGCAGTACTTC.

The chain combines TRBV6-1 with TRBJ2-5; D is unclear. The CDR3 has 15 amino acids. Trimming took 4 bases from V and 2 from J, leaving 14 bases between them. Germline CDR1 reads MNHNS; CDR2 reads SASEGT. The CDR3 here is CASSVQVSSQETQYF. CDR3 nucleotides: TGTGCCAGCAGTGTGCAGGTCAGCAGTCAAGAGACCCAGTACTTC.

The V gene is TRBV6-1, the J gene TRBJ1-2; D uncertain. V was cut by 7 bases and J by 3 bases, with 6 bases left in between. The germline CDR1 and CDR2 sequences are MNHNS and SASEGT. This CDR3 is built from 11 residues. The CDR3 loop is CASKADYGYTF. The CDR3, as DNA: TGTGCCAGCAAGGCGGACTATGGCTACACCTTC.